This T cell receptor beta chain stems from a study of blood T cells in healthy people across ages. Regarding this clonotype: Its antigen remains unknown.

Findings and caveats of the study: A strong correlation was seen between TCR beta diversity and naive T cell percentage. Naive CD4+ cell counts and diversity both ran higher in long-lived than in aged donors.

Trimming removed 3 bases from V and 0 bases from J, with 8 bases in between. Germline loops: CDR1 SQVTM, CDR2 ANQGSEA. The CDR3 runs to 13 residues. A sample-barcoded 5' primer and a J-beta primer mix were used in a second PCR of roughly 6 to 11 cycles. TCRdb re-analysed the 5' RACE reads in MiXCR, keeping a single row per CDR3 protein. The sample lists 1.5 million to 1.8 million distinct CDR3 sequences, around 40% occurring once. V gene TRBV29-1 combines with J gene TRBJ1-2; unclear D gene. Sequencing used blood. The sequence was obtained from a young woman in good health. Here the CDR3 DNA reads TGCAGCGTTGAGCCAGGACCTAACTATGGCTACACCTTC. Encoded protein: CSVEPGPNYGYTF.